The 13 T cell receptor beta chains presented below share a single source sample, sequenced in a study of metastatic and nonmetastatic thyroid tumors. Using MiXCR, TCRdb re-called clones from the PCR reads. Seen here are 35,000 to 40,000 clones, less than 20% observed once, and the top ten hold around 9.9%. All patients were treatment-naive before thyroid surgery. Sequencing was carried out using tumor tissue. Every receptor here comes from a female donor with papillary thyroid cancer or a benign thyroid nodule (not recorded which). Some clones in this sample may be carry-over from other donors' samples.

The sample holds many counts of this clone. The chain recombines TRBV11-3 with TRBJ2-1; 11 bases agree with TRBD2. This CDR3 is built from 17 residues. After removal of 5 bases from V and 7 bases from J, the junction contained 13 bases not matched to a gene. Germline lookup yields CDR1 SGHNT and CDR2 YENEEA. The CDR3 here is CASSQRGGTSGRNEQFF. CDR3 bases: TGTGCCAGCAGCCAGCGAGGAGGCACTAGCGGGAGAAATGAGCAGTTCTTC.

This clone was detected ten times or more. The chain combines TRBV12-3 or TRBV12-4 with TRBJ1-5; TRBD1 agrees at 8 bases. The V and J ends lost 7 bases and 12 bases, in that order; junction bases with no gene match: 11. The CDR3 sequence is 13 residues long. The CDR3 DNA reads TGTGCCAGCACCACGGACAGGGAGGACGTCCAGCATTTT. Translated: CASTTDREDVQHF.

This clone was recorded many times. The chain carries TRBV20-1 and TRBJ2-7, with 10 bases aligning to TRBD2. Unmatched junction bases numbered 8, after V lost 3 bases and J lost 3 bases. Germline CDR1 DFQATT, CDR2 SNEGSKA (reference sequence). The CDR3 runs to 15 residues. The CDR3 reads CSARPSGSGGYEQYF. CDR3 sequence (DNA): TGCAGTGCTAGGCCTAGCGGGAGTGGCGGCTACGAGCAGTACTTC.

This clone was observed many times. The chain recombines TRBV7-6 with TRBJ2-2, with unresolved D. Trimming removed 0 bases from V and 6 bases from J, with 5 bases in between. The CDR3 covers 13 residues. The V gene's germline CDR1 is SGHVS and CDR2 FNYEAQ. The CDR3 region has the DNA TGTGCCAGCAGCTTAGCGCAAGCCGGGGAGCTGTTTTTT. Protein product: CASSLAQAGELFF.

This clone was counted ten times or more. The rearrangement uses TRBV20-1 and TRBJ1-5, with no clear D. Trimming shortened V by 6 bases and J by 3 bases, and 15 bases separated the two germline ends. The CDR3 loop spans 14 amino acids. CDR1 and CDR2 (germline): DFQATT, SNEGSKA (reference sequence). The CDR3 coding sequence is TGCAGTGCCCAAGAGGGAAGGAACAATCAGCCCCAGCATTTT. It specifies CSAQEGRNNQPQHF.

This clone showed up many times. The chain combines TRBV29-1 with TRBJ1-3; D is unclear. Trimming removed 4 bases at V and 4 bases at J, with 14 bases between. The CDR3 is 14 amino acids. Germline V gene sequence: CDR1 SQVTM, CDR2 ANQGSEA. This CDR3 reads CSVVSAVGGNTIYF. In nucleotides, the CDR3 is TGCAGCGTTGTCTCCGCTGTAGGGGGAAACACCATATATTTT.

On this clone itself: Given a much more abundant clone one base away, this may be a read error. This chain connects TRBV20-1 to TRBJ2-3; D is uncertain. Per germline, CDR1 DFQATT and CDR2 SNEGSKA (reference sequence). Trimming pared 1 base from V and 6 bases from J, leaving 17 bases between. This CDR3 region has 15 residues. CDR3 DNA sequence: TGCAGTGCTAGAGTGCCGCCCGCTCGTGCGGATACGCAGTATTTT. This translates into CSARVPPARADTQYF.

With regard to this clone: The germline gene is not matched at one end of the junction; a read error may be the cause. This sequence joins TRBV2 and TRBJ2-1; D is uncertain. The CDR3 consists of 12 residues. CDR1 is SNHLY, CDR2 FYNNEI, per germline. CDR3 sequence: CASRLLDNERFF. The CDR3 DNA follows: TGTGCAAGCAGGTTGTTAGACAATGAGCGGTTCTTC.

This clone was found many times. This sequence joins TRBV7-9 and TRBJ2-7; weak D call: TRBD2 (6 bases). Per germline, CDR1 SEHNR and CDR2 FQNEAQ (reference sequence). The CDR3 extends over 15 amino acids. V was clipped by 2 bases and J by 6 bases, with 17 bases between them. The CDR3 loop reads CASSLSPAGTSEQYF. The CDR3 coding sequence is TGTGCCAGCAGCTTAAGTCCAGCGGGTACCTCCGAGCAGTACTTC.

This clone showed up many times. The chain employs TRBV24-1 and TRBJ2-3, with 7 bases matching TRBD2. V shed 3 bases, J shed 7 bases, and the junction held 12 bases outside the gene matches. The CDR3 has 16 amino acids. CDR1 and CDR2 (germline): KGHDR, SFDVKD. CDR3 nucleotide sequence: TGTGCCACCAGTGATCGGACGGCGGGGGTGGTGAATACGCAGTATTTT. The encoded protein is CATSDRTAGVVNTQYF.

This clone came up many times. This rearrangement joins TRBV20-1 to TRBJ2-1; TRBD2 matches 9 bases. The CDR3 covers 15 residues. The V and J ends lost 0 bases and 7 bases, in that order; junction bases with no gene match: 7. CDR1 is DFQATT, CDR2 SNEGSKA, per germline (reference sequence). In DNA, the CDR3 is TGCAGTGCTAGAGATCCCAGCGGGAGGAAGAATGAGCAGTTCTTC. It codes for CSARDPSGRKNEQFF.

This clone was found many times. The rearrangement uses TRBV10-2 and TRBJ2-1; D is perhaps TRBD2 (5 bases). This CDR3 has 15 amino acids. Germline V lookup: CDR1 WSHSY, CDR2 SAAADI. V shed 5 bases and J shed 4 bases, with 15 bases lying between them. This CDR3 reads CASSLELVGYNEQFF. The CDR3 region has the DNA TGCGCCAGCAGTCTCGAACTAGTCGGTTACAATGAGCAGTTCTTC.

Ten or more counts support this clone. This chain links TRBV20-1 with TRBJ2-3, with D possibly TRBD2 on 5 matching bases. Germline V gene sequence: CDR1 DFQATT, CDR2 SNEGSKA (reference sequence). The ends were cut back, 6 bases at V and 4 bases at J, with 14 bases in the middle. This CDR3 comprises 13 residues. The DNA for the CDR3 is TGCAGTGCCCCGGTTGGGCGGGCAGATACGCAGTATTTT. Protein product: CSAPVGRADTQYF.